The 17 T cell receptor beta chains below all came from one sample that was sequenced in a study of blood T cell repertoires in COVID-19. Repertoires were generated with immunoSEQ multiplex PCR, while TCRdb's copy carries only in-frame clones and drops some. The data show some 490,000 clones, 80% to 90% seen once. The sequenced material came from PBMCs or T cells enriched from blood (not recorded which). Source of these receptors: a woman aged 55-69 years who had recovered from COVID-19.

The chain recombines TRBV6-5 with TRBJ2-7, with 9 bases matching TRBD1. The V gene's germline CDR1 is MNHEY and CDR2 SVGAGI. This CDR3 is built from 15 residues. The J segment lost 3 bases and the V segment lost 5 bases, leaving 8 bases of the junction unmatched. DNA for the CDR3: TGTGCCAGCAGTAATAACAGGGGGCTCTTCTACGAGCAGTACTTC. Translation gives CASSNNRGLFYEQYF.

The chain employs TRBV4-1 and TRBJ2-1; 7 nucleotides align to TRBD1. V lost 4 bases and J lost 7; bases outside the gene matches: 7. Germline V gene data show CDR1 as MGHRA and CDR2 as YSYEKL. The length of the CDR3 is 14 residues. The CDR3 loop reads CASSPTGVGNEQFF. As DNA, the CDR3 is TGCGCCAGCAGCCCAACAGGGGTAGGGAATGAGCAGTTCTTC.

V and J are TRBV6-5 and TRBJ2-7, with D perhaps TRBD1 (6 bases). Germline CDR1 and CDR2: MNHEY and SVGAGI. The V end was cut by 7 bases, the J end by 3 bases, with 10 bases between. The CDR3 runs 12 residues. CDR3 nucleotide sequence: TGTGCCAGCAAAGGACAGAACTACGAGCAGTACGTC. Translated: CASKGQNYEQYV.

The CDR3: CASSFGGRFGEAFF. The CDR3 region has the DNA TGTGCCAGCAGCTTCGGGGGGCGGTTCGGGGAGGCTTTCTTT. This rearrangement joins TRBV7-8 to TRBJ1-1; the D gene is possibly TRBD1 (6 bases). V was cut by 3 bases and J by 11 bases, with 19 bases left in between. The CDR3 has 14 residues. Germline values: CDR1 SGHVS, CDR2 FQNEAQ.

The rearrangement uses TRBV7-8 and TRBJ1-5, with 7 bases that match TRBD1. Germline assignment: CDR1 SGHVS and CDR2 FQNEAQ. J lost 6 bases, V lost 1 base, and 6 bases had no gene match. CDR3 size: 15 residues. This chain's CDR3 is CASSLVSQGGQPQHF. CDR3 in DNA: TGTGCCAGCAGCTTAGTCTCCCAGGGGGGTCAGCCCCAGCATTTT.

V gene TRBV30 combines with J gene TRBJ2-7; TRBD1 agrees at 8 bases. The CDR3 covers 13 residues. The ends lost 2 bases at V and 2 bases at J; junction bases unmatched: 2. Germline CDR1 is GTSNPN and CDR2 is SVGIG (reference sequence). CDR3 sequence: CAWSMGQAYEQYV. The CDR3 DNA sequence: TGTGCCTGGAGTATGGGACAGGCCTACGAGCAGTACGTC.

The CDR3 is CASSLAQGATGNTIYF. In nucleotides, the CDR3 is TGTGCCAGCAGCTTAGCTCAGGGGGCCACGGGAAACACCATATATTTT. The chain recombines TRBV7-6 with TRBJ1-3; 8 bases align to TRBD1. CDR3 length: 16 amino acids. The germline V gene has CDR1 SGHVS and CDR2 FNYEAQ. With V trimmed by 0 bases and J by 4 bases, 5 bases remained unmatched.

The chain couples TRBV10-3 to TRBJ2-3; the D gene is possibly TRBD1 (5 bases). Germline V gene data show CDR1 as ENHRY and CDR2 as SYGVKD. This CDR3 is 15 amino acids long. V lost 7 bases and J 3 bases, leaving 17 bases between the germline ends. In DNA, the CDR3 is TGTGCCATCATGACCGCGACTCAGGGAACAGATACGCAGTATTTT. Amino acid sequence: CAIMTATQGTDTQYF.

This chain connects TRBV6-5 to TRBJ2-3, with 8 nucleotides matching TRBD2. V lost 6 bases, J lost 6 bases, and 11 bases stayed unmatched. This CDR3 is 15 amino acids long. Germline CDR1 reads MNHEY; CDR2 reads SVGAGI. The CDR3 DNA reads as TGTGCCAGCAGAAACCGGGGGGGGGCAAGGGATACGCAGTATTTT. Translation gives CASRNRGGARDTQYF.

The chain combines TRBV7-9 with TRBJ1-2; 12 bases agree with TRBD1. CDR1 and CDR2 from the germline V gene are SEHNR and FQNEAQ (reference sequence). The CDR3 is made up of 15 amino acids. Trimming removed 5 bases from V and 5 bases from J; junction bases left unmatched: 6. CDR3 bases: TGTGCCAGCAGCCAGGGACAGGGGGCGGTTTATGGCTACACCTTC. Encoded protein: CASSQGQGAVYGYTF.

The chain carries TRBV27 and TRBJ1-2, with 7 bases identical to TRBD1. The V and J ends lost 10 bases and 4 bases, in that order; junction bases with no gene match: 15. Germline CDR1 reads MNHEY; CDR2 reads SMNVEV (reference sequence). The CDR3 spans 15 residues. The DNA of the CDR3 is TGTGCCACCCGATCTGACAGACAGGGCGGCTATGGCTACACCTTC. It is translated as CATRSDRQGGYGYTF.

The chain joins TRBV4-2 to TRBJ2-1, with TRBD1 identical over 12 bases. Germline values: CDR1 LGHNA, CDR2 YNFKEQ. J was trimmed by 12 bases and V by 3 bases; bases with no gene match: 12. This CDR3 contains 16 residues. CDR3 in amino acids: CASSQTSGTGGGGQFF. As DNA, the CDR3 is TGTGCCAGCAGCCAGACCTCCGGGACAGGGGGCGGGGGGCAGTTCTTC.

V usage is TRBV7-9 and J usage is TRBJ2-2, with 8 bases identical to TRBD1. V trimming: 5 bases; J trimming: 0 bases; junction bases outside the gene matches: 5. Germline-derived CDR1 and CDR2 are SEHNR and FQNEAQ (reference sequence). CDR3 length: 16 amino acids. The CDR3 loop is CASSPDRGSNTGELFF. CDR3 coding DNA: TGTGCCAGCAGCCCCGACAGGGGCTCGAACACCGGGGAGCTGTTTTTT. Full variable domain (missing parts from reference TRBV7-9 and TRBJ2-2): DTGVSQNPRHKITKRGQNVTFRCDPISEHNRLYWYRQTLGQGPEFLTYFQNEAQLEKSRLLSDRFSAERPKGSFSTLEIQRTEQGDSAMYLCASSPDRGSNTGELFFGEGSRLTVL.

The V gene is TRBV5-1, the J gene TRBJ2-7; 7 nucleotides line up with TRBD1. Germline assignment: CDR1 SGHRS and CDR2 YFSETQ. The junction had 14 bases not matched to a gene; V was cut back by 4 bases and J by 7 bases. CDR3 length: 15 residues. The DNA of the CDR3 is TGCGCCAGCAGCCTGACAGGGTCTGTGCCGTGGGAGCAGTACTTC. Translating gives CASSLTGSVPWEQYF.

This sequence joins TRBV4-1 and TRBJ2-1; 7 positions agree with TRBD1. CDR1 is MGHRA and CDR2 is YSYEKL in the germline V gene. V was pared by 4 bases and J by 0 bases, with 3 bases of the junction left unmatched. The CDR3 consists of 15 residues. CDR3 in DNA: TGCGCCAGCAGCCCGAAGGGGGCCTCCTACAATGAGCAGTTCTTC. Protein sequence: CASSPKGASYNEQFF.

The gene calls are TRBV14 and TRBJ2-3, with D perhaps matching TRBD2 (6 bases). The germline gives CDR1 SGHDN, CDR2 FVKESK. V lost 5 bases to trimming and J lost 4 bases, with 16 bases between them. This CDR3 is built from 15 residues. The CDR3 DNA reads TGTGCCAGCAGCTTCTCGGGGGTCCCGGCAGATACGCAGTATTTT. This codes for CASSFSGVPADTQYF.

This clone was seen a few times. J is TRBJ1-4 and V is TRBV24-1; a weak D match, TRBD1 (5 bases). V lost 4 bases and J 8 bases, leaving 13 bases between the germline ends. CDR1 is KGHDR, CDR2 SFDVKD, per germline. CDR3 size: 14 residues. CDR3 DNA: TGTGCCACCAGTGACCCCACTCAGGGCGAAAAACTGTTTTTT. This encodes CATSDPTQGEKLFF.